This T cell receptor (beta chain) was profiled in a study of shared clonotypes between healthy human individuals. It was around 220 ng DNA, 25,000 to 35,000 T cell genomes, that sorted-subset replicate PCRs used. Method: immunoSEQ multiplex PCR; TCRdb's copy keeps in-frame clones and lacks some. Here the sample spans about 1.1 million clones, around 77% being singletons. The CDR3 runs to 13 residues. Looked up from germline, CDR1 is KGHSH and CDR2 is LQKENI. V shed 1 base and J shed 14 bases, with 15 bases lying between them. Study-level results: Represented diversity (both genetic and exposure-history) was limited by the small number of donors.

A word on this clone: Its specificity is not known.

This sequence was found in a man aged 18 to 30 in good health. Some clones in this sample may be carry-over from other donors' samples. The rearrangement uses TRBV18 and TRBJ1-5; D gene uncertain. The sequenced sample was memory CD4+ T cells from PBMCs. Subset reported: CD45RA-negative fraction. In nucleotides, the CDR3 is TGTGCCAGCTCACCACGGACGGATGGAGTAGAGCATTTT. It specifies CASSPRTDGVEHF.